This T cell receptor beta chain was documented in a study of lymphopenia after photon versus proton radiotherapy. Findings of the study overall: Relative stability marked proton patients; photon patients lost diversity and naive cells. Survival link was tested only in deceased patients; proton benefit remains a possibility. A bigger post-nadir fall in TCR diversity correlated inversely with survival time in deceased patients. Post-nadir diversity loss with photons came from oligoclonal expansion, particularly CD8+ Temra cells.

Germline CDR1 is SQVTM and CDR2 is ANQGSEA. The germline V and J ends were trimmed by 4 bases and 7 bases, with 14 bases remaining between them. The CDR3 runs 13 residues. On this clone itself: The antigen remains unidentified.

Using immunoSEQ multiplex PCR, the repertoire was profiled, and TCRdb retains in-frame clones only, with some absent. Here the sample spans 40,000 to 55,000 clones, roughly nine tenths being singletons. This rearrangement joins TRBV29-1 to TRBJ2-1, with a weak D call TRBD2 (5 bases). The sample was peripheral blood, taken from a patient treated with photon-based radiotherapy. The receptor was derived from a woman aged 35 to 49 with cholangiocarcinoma. The CDR3 reads CSVALDSPNEQFF. The DNA for the CDR3 is TGCAGCGTTGCCTTGGACTCGCCAAATGAGCAGTTCTTC.